The 22 T cell receptor beta chains in this list originate from one sample, sequenced in a study of graft-versus-host responses after intestinal transplantation (dated by TCRdb to about 2021). What the time point label conveys for this sample: cells obtained before transplantation from donor or recipient. The library was prepared using the immunoSEQ multiplex PCR assay. Not all clones reach the TCRdb copy of this immuneACCESS table, which keeps in-frame sequences only. Checked studies attribute under half of the gap to unresolved V genes and leave the rest unexplained. The sample includes roughly 81,000 clones, with about four fifths observed a single time. The ten largest account for 0.65% to 0.95% of the sample. Their antigens remain unidentified. The source material was unstimulated CD4+ T cells sorted from spleen or lymph node cells, sampled before intestinal transplant. The receptors stem from a human donor who received an intestinal transplant.

J is TRBJ2-7 and V is TRBV2; 11 bases agree with TRBD1. The V gene's germline CDR1 is SNHLY and CDR2 FYNNEI. V lost 5 bases and J lost 6; bases outside the gene matches: 6. CDR3 length equals 14 residues. The CDR3 here is CASSPGTGGFEQYF. CDR3 bases: TGTGCCAGCAGTCCCGGGACAGGGGGTTTCGAGCAGTACTTC.

The rearrangement joins TRBV4-2 to TRBJ2-2; D is perhaps TRBD2 (6 bases). The CDR3 is 17 residues long. Trimming removed 0 bases from V and 5 bases from J, with 16 bases in between. Germline assignment: CDR1 LGHNA and CDR2 YNFKEQ. The CDR3 protein is CASSQDQVGGPTGELFF. CDR3 sequence (DNA): TGTGCCAGCAGCCAAGATCAGGTGGGAGGTCCGACCGGGGAGCTGTTTTTT.

The chain employs TRBV18 and TRBJ2-7; 15 bases align to TRBD2. Germline values: CDR1 KGHSH, CDR2 LQKENI. The CDR3 loop spans 16 amino acids. V trimming: 4 bases; J trimming: 5 bases; junction bases outside the gene matches: 6. The CDR3 here is CASSLGLAGGRHEQYF. The CDR3 DNA reads TGTGCCAGCTCACTTGGACTAGCGGGAGGGCGGCACGAGCAGTACTTC.

The CDR3, as DNA: TGTGCCAGCAGTTTAAAGTGGGACAGGGAAAGGGGCAATCAGCCCCAGCATTTT. Protein sequence: CASSLKWDRERGNQPQHF. This chain uses TRBV27 with TRBJ1-5; TRBD1 matches 9 bases. With 2 bases clipped from V and 2 bases from J, the junction kept 10 bases outside the gene matches. Germline V gene data show CDR1 as MNHEY and CDR2 as SMNVEV (reference sequence). The CDR3 runs to 18 residues.

The CDR3 here is CASSRGENEQFF. DNA of the CDR3: TGCGCCAGCAGTAGGGGTGAAAATGAGCAGTTCTTC. This chain joins TRBV5-1 and TRBJ2-1; D may be TRBD1 (5 bases). Trimming left V 5 bases short and J 7 bases short, with 10 bases between. The germline CDR1 and CDR2 sequences are SGHRS and YFSETQ. CDR3 length: 12 residues.

This chain joins TRBV10-2 and TRBJ1-3; D uncertain. V shed 4 bases and J shed 0 bases, with 4 bases lying between them. CDR3 length: 13 residues. Germline V gives CDR1 WSHSY, CDR2 SAAADI. The CDR3 sequence is CASSGHSGNTIYF. In DNA, the CDR3 is TGCGCCAGCAGTGGACACTCTGGAAACACCATATATTTT.

The V call is TRBV15, the J call TRBJ1-6, with D uncertain. This CDR3 spans 13 amino acids. The V gene lost 0 bases and the J gene lost 7 bases, with 4 bases spanning the gap. The germline V gene encodes CDR1 LNHNV and CDR2 YYDKDF (reference sequence). CDR3: CATSRDPNSPLHF. Here the CDR3 DNA reads TGTGCCACCAGCAGAGACCCGAATTCACCCCTCCACTTT.

The CDR3 sequence is CASSGSTDTQYF. CDR3 sequence (DNA): TGTGCCAGCAGCGGCAGCACAGATACGCAGTATTTT. The gene calls are TRBV5-4 and TRBJ2-3, with D unclear. V gave up 4 bases and J gave up 0 bases, with 3 bases separating them. The CDR3 has 12 residues. Germline V gives CDR1 SGHNT, CDR2 YYREEE (reference sequence).

This rearrangement joins TRBV6-6 to TRBJ1-5, with D hard to call. CDR3 length equals 13 residues. V was pared by 6 bases and J by 3 bases, with 9 bases between. Germline V CDR1 and CDR2: MNHNY, SVGAGI (reference sequence). The CDR3, as DNA: TGTGCCAGCAGGTCAGAAGTCAATCAGCCCCAGCATTTT. Its translation: CASRSEVNQPQHF.

This sequence joins TRBV13 and TRBJ1-6; perhaps TRBD1 as D (6 bases). CDR1 PRHDT and CDR2 FYEKMQ come from the germline V gene (reference sequence). The ends were cut back, 0 bases at V and 8 bases at J, with 11 bases in the middle. This CDR3 contains 15 residues. CDR3 in amino acids: CASSLGRGAHSPLHF. Here the CDR3 DNA reads TGTGCCAGCAGCTTAGGCAGGGGCGCCCATTCACCCCTCCACTTT.

V and J are TRBV27 and TRBJ2-7; D ambiguous. CDR3 size: 16 residues. Germline lookup yields CDR1 MNHEY and CDR2 SMNVEV (reference sequence). V shed 0 bases and J shed 3 bases, with 15 bases lying between them. In DNA, the CDR3 is TGTGCCAGCAGTTTATCAGGCGGAACCCGGTTCTACGAGCAGTACTTC. Its translation: CASSLSGGTRFYEQYF.

The CDR3 spells CASSETTMNTEAFF. CDR3 bases: TGCGCCAGCAGTGAGACTACCATGAACACTGAAGCTTTCTTT. The rearrangement uses TRBV10-2 and TRBJ1-1; D remains unclear. The V end lost 2 bases, the J end lost 0 bases, and 7 bases lay between the germline ends. Germline loops: CDR1 WSHSY, CDR2 SAAADI. This CDR3 spans 14 amino acids.

Note on this clone: At one of its ends the junction is not consistent with the germline gene, which may arise from a read error. CDR3 in amino acids: CAGSLTGMRAFF. CDR3 DNA: TGTGCCGGCAGCCTCACTGGTATGCGAGCTTTCTTT. The V gene is TRBV7-2, the J gene TRBJ1-1; D not certain. Per germline, CDR1 SGHTA and CDR2 FQGNSA. The CDR3 is made up of 12 amino acids.

The rearrangement uses TRBV5-1 and TRBJ1-2; 9 nucleotides align to TRBD1. The CDR3 is made up of 15 amino acids. Per the germline V gene, CDR1 is SGHRS and CDR2 is YFSETQ. With V trimmed by 4 bases and J by 3 bases, 7 bases remained unmatched. The CDR3 DNA reads TGCGCCAGCAGCCCAGGGACAGGGAGTGACTATGGCTACACCTTC. It is translated as CASSPGTGSDYGYTF.

The chain combines TRBV11-3 with TRBJ2-5; 10 nucleotides match TRBD2. Germline loops: CDR1 SGHNT, CDR2 YENEEA. This CDR3 has 15 amino acids. V shed 4 bases, J shed 6 bases, and the junction held 8 bases outside the gene matches. The CDR3 region is CASSSSRGLAKTQYF. The CDR3 nucleotides are TGTGCCAGCAGCTCCTCTAGGGGACTAGCGAAGACCCAGTACTTC.

The CDR3, as DNA: TGCGCCAGCAGCCAAGATGAATTCCAGGGACAGGGACGTGGCTACACCTTC. Residues: CASSQDEFQGQGRGYTF. The chain employs TRBV4-1 and TRBJ1-2; 9 bases agree with TRBD1. With V trimmed by 0 bases and J by 7 bases, 12 bases remained unmatched. The germline V gene encodes CDR1 MGHRA and CDR2 YSYEKL. The CDR3 length is 17 residues.

CDR3 in DNA: TGTGCCAGCTCGTCGACAGGGGGTAACACCGGGGAGCTGTTTTTT. This sequence encodes CASSSTGGNTGELFF. This chain links TRBV6-5 with TRBJ2-2; 9 bases agree with TRBD1. This CDR3 comprises 15 residues. Looked up from germline, CDR1 is MNHEY and CDR2 is SVGAGI. The trim removed 8 bases at V and 2 bases at J, leaving 6 bases unmatched.

This clone was observed a few times. This chain joins TRBV12-2 and TRBJ2-7; the tabulated D call, TRBD1, remains unverified against the DNA. TRBV12-2 is a known pseudogene. This CDR3 is built from 17 residues. In nucleotides, the CDR3 is TGTGCAAGTCGCTTAAGGACCCGGGGACAGAAGAGGGTAGAGCAGTACTTC. Translated: CASRLRTRGQKRVEQYF.

The V call is TRBV7-2, the J call TRBJ2-3; TRBD2 might be the D (6 bases). The V gene lost 3 bases and the J gene lost 0 bases, with 16 bases spanning the gap. This CDR3 region has 17 residues. Per the germline V gene, CDR1 is SGHTA and CDR2 is FQGNSA. The CDR3 DNA reads as TGTGCCAGCAGCTTTAGCGCTTGGCGGGGAAGCACAGATACGCAGTATTTT. It translates to CASSFSAWRGSTDTQYF. The whole variable domain, remainder taken from reference TRBV7-2 and TRBJ2-3, is GAGVSQSPSNKVTEKGKDVELRCDPISGHTALYWYRQSLGQGLEFLIYFQGNSAPDKSGLPSDRFSAERTGGSVSTLTIQRTQQEDSAVYLCASSFSAWRGSTDTQYFGPGTRLTVL.

This clone was picked up one time. This chain links TRBV19 with TRBJ2-5; D remains unclear. The length of the CDR3 is 15 residues. V lost 3 bases and J lost 5, with 16 bases in between. Germline CDR1 LNHDA, CDR2 SQIVND (reference sequence). CDR3 in DNA: TGTGCCAGTAGTATGGGTAGCCTAAAAGGTGAGACCCAGTACTTC. Translation gives CASSMGSLKGETQYF.

The V and J genes are TRBV28 and TRBJ2-7; 10 bases are a match to TRBD1. The CDR3 has 14 residues. J was trimmed by 4 bases and V by 5 bases; bases with no gene match: 5. Looked up from germline, CDR1 is MDHEN and CDR2 is SYDVKM. The CDR3 is CASSTRQGAYEQYF. CDR3 DNA sequence: TGTGCCAGCAGTACACGACAGGGGGCTTACGAGCAGTACTTC.

The chain couples TRBV27 to TRBJ1-2, with 8 positions matching TRBD1. After removal of 5 bases from V and 6 bases from J, the junction contained 5 bases not matched to a gene. Germline V gene data show CDR1 as MNHEY and CDR2 as SMNVEV (reference sequence). This CDR3 comprises 13 residues. As DNA, the CDR3 is TGTGCCAGCAGTCCCAGGGGGCTAAATGGCTACACCTTC. Its translation is CASSPRGLNGYTF.